This TCR beta chain originates from a study of CD8 T cells in Susac syndrome (dated by TCRdb to about 2019). Regarding the complete study: Of the Susac syndrome patients who were sequenced, roughly 8 were in clinical remission while six had clinically active disease. At the time of blood withdrawal, Susac syndrome patients were either therapy-naive, taking corticosteroids (with some also receiving IVIg), or on IVIg alone. Repertoire sequencing was used to test whether CD8+ T cell activation and differentiation in Susac syndrome was antigen driven.

RNA was extracted using the RNeasy kit, and about 0.5 to 1 ug of the RNA was reverse transcribed with random hexamers. The immunoSEQ multiplex PCR assay, covering 54 Vbeta and 13 Jbeta segments, was used to amplify TCR beta CDR3 regions. To correct PCR amplification bias, a synthetic template baseline was used for both primer optimization and computational correction. Processing in the source paper ran as follows. Reads were annotated to V, D and J genes per IMGT and analyzed with immunoSEQ Analyzer, keeping only productive sequences. Clonality was computed as one minus Shannon entropy normalized by log2 of the number of productive unique sequences. For each patient and control, public and private clones were evaluated within the 100 most prevalent clones. Clones were defined as Susac-specific when absent from the healthy and MS cohorts, from fewer than 1,200 published viral clones and from other ImmuneACCESS disease sequences. In-frame beta chains were kept once TCRdb had trimmed the public reads at Q25 with fastp and called clones with MiXCR. Rows merge per CDR3 protein into single entries with the most common DNA and genes. The V and J calls shown here were made by TCRdb, not taken from the authors' results. In this sample the table shows some 150,000 distinct CDR3 sequences, around 93% of which occur a single time. More than 0.14% of the sample is in the top ten clones.

What the research found in general, with its limitations: The study acknowledged that relatively few individuals were included in the TCR sequencing and HLA analysis. In patients with Susac syndrome, the CD4+ T cell repertoire showed no detectable clonal expansion.

Peripheral blood CD8+ and CD4+ T cells from healthy donors, Susac syndrome patients and multiple sclerosis patients were profiled by high-throughput TCR beta sequencing. The Susac syndrome patients fulfilled recently defined diagnostic criteria for definite or probable disease. Bulk CD8+ and CD4+ T cells were purified by magnetic negative isolation, whereas CD8+ TEMRA cells were enriched by FACS. Blood was collected in EDTA tubes and processed within 24 hours, with PBMCs isolated through density gradient centrifugation. PBMCs intended for TCR sequencing were cryopreserved in liquid nitrogen and were subsequently thawed in a 37 degrees C water bath. A purity of at least 90% was achieved for sorted or isolated CD4+, CD8+ and CD8+ TEMRA cells. To note about this clonotype: Which antigen it targets is not known. No base-level quality is on record; no much larger clone is a single base apart.

According to the germline V gene (reference sequence), CDR1 reads SGHNT and CDR2 reads YYREEE. The CDR3 runs 17 amino acids, cysteine and phenylalanine included. The entry retains the CDR3 DNA only, 51 bases that are in frame from base 1. Relative to germline, V is missing 3 bases and J is missing 1 base, with 11 bases of the junction outside any gene match. The V and J segments used are TRBV5-4 and TRBJ1-2; 8 bases in the middle match TRBD1. Material: CD4+ T cells from PBMCs. This receptor was taken from a human donor with Susac syndrome. The nucleotide sequence reads as follows: TGTGCCAGCAGCTCCCGGGACAGGAGTAACCTTAACTATGGCTACACCTTC. It is translated as CASSSRDRSNLNYGYTF.